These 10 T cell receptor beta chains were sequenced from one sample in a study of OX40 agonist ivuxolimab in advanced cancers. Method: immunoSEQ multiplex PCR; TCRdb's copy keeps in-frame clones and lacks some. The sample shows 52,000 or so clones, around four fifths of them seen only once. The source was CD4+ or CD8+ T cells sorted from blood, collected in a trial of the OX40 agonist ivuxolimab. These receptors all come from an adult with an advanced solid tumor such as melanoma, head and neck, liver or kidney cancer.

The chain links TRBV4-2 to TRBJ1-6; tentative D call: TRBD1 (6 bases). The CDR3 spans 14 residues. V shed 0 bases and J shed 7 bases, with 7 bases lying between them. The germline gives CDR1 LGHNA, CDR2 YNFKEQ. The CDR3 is CASSQDRGNSPLHF. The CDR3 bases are TGTGCCAGCAGCCAAGATAGGGGGAATTCACCCCTCCACTTT.

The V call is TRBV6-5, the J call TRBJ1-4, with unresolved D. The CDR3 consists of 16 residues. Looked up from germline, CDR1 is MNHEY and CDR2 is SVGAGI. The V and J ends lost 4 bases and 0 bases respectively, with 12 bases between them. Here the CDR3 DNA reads TGTGCCAGCAGTTTTGGGCGACCTGCAACTAATGAAAAACTGTTTTTT. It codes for CASSFGRPATNEKLFF.

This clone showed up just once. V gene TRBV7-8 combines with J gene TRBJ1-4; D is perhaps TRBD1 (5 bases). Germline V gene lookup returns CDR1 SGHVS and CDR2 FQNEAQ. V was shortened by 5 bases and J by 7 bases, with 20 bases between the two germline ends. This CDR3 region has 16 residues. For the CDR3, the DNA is TGTGCCAGCAGCACCGGGACCCTGGACTGGAGTGAAAAACTGTTTTTT. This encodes CASSTGTLDWSEKLFF.

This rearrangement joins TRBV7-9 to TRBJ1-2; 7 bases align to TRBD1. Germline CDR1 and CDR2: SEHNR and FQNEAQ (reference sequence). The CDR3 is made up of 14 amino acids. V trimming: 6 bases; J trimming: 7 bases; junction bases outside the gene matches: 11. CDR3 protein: CASSTGTAVLGYTF. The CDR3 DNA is TGTGCCAGCAGTACCGGGACAGCAGTTCTTGGCTACACCTTC.

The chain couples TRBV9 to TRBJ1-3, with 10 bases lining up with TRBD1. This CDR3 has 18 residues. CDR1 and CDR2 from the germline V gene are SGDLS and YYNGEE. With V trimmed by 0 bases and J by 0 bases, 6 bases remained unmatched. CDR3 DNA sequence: TGTGCCAGCAGCGTAGATCCGACAGGGGGCCTCTCTGGAAACACCATATATTTT. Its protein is CASSVDPTGGLSGNTIYF.

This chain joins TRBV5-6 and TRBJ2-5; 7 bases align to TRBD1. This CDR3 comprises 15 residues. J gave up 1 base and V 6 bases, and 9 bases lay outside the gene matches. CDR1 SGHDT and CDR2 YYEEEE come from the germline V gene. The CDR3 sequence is CASTEMTGIQETQYF. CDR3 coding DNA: TGTGCCAGCACCGAGATGACAGGGATCCAAGAGACCCAGTACTTC.

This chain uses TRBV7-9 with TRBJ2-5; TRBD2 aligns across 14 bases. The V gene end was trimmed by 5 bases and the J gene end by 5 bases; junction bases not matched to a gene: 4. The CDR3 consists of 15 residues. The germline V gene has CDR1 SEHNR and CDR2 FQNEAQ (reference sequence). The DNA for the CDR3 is TGTGCCAGCAGCCTCCGGACTAGCGGGGGGGAGACCCAGTACTTC. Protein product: CASSLRTSGGETQYF. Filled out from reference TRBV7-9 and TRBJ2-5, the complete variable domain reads DTGVSQNPRHKITKRGQNVTFRCDPISEHNRLYWYRQTLGQGPEFLTYFQNEAQLEKSRLLSDRFSAERPKGSFSTLEIQRTEQGDSAMYLCASSLRTSGGETQYFGPGTRLLVL.

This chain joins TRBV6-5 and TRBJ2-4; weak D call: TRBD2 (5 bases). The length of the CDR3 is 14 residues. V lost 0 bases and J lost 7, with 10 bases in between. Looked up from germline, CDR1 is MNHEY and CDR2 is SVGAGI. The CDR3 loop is CASSYSKGVNIQYF. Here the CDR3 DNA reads TGTGCCAGCAGTTACTCAAAGGGAGTTAACATTCAGTACTTC.

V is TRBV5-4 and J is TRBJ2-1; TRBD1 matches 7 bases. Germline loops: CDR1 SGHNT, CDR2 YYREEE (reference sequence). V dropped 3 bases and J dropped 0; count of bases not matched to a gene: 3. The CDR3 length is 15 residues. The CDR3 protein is CASSSGTASYNEQFF. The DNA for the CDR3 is TGTGCCAGCAGCTCCGGGACAGCCTCCTACAATGAGCAGTTCTTC.

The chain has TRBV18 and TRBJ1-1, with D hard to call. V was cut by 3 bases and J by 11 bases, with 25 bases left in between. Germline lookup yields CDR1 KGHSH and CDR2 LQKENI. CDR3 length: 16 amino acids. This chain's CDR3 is CASSPKVQTHRTGAFF. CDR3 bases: TGTGCCAGCTCACCTAAAGTACAAACTCACAGAACTGGGGCTTTCTTT. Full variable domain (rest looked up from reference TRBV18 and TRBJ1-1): NAGVMQNPRHLVRRRGQEARLRCSPMKGHSHVYWYRQLPEEGLKFMVYLQKENIIDESGMPKERFSAEFPKEGPSILRIQQVVRGDSAAYFCASSPKVQTHRTGAFFGQGTRLTVV.